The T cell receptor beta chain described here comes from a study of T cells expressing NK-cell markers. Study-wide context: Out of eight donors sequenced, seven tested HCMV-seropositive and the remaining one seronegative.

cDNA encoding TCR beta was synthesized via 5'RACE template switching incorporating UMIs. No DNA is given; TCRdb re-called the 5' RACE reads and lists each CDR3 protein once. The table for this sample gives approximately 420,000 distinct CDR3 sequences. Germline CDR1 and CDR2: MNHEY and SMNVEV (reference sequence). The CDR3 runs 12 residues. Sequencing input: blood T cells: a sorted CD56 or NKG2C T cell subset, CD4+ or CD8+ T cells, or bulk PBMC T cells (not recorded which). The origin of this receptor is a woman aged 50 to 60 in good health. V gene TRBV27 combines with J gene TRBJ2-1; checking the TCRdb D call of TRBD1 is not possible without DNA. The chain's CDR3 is CASSPQGHEQFF.